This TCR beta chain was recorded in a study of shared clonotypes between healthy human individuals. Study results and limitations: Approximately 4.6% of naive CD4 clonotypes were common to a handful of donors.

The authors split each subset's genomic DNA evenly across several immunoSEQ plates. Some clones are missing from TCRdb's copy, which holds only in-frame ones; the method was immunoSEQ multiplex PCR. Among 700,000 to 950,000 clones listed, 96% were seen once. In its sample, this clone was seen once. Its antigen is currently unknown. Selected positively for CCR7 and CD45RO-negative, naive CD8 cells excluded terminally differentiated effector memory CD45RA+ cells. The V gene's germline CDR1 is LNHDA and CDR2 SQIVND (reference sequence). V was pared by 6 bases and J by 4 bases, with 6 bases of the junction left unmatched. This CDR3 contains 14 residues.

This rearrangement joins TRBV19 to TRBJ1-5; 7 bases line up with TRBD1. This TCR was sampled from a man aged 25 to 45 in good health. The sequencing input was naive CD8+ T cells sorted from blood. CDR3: CASRQQGWNQPQHF. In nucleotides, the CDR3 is TGTGCCAGTAGGCAACAGGGGTGGAATCAGCCCCAGCATTTT.